This T cell receptor beta chain was profiled in a study of cytomegalovirus exposure and HLA in healthy donors. Across the study: Approximately 85 million unique TCRs from HLA-typed donors were held in an early data release.

This CDR3 comprises 15 residues. Losses at the gene ends were 0 bases for V and 4 bases for J; bases not matched to a gene: 6. The germline V gene has CDR1 LGHNA and CDR2 YNFKEQ. Concerning this clone itself: The target antigen is unknown.

The PCR employed 60 Vbeta primers together with 13 Jbeta primers. TCRdb's copy holds only in-frame clones and misses some; the assay was immunoSEQ multiplex PCR. This sample's clone table lists about 200,000 clones. Whole-study results and caveats: As a later analysis showed, a missense DCLRE1C variant was linked to trimming of TCR beta V- and J-genes.

The donors were healthy bone marrow donors. The chain couples TRBV4-2 to TRBJ2-7; 7 bases are a match to TRBD1. This TCR came from a girl aged 2 to 10 in good health and CMV-seropositive. Sequencing was done on a sample of PBMCs. Here the CDR3 reads CASSQDPRGSYEQYF. CDR3 nucleotide sequence: TGTGCCAGCAGCCAAGATCCCAGGGGGTCATACGAGCAGTACTTC.